This T cell receptor (beta chain) came from a study of identical twins. One entry per CDR3 protein, called by TCRdb with MiXCR from the 5' RACE reads. The sample records approximately 1.8 million distinct CDR3 sequences, 32% being singletons. This clonotype was counted a few times. The antigen is undetermined. General study points: Not following the same donors, the study drew its conclusions from cross-sectional statistical analysis.

The specimen sequenced was cord blood. The sequence came from a newborn girl in good health.

The chain's CDR3 is CASSRQRATEAFF. Here the CDR3 DNA reads TGTGCCAGCAGCCGCCAACGGGCCACTGAAGCTTTCTTT. The gene calls are TRBV11-2 and TRBJ1-1; D remains unclear. Germline CDR1 is SGHAT and CDR2 is FQNNGV. This CDR3 spans 13 amino acids. Trimming took 5 bases from V and 4 from J, leaving 11 bases between them.